The clone carrying this TCR beta chain was seen once. Its ends do not fully match the called genes, so a read error is possible. Enrollees, about 18 to 95 years old, lived in approximately 25 US areas. Recovered status applied to Cohort 3 donors who had two consecutive negative PCRs. It also applied to those with clearance or with symptom resolution. The data are from a study of blood T cell repertoires in COVID-19. The wider study: Material from acute and convalescent COVID-19 was sourced from the United States, Italy and Spain. PBMCs, B-cell-depleted T cells, or T cells provided the cDNA or gDNA that made up the material.

The length of the CDR3 is 12 residues. Germline CDR1 KGHSH, CDR2 LQKENI. Produced via immunoSEQ multiplex PCR; TCRdb's table is partial and in-frame only. The top ten clones hold 1.3% of a sample with about 380,000 clones, around 87% of them seen once. V is TRBV18 and J is TRBJ1-1, with D uncertain. The sequencing sample was made of PBMCs or T cells enriched from blood (not recorded which). This receptor was obtained from a young man who had recovered from COVID-19. This CDR3 reads CASSLQNIEAFF. The CDR3 coding sequence is TGTGCCAGCTCACTCCAGAACATTGAAGCTTTCTTT.